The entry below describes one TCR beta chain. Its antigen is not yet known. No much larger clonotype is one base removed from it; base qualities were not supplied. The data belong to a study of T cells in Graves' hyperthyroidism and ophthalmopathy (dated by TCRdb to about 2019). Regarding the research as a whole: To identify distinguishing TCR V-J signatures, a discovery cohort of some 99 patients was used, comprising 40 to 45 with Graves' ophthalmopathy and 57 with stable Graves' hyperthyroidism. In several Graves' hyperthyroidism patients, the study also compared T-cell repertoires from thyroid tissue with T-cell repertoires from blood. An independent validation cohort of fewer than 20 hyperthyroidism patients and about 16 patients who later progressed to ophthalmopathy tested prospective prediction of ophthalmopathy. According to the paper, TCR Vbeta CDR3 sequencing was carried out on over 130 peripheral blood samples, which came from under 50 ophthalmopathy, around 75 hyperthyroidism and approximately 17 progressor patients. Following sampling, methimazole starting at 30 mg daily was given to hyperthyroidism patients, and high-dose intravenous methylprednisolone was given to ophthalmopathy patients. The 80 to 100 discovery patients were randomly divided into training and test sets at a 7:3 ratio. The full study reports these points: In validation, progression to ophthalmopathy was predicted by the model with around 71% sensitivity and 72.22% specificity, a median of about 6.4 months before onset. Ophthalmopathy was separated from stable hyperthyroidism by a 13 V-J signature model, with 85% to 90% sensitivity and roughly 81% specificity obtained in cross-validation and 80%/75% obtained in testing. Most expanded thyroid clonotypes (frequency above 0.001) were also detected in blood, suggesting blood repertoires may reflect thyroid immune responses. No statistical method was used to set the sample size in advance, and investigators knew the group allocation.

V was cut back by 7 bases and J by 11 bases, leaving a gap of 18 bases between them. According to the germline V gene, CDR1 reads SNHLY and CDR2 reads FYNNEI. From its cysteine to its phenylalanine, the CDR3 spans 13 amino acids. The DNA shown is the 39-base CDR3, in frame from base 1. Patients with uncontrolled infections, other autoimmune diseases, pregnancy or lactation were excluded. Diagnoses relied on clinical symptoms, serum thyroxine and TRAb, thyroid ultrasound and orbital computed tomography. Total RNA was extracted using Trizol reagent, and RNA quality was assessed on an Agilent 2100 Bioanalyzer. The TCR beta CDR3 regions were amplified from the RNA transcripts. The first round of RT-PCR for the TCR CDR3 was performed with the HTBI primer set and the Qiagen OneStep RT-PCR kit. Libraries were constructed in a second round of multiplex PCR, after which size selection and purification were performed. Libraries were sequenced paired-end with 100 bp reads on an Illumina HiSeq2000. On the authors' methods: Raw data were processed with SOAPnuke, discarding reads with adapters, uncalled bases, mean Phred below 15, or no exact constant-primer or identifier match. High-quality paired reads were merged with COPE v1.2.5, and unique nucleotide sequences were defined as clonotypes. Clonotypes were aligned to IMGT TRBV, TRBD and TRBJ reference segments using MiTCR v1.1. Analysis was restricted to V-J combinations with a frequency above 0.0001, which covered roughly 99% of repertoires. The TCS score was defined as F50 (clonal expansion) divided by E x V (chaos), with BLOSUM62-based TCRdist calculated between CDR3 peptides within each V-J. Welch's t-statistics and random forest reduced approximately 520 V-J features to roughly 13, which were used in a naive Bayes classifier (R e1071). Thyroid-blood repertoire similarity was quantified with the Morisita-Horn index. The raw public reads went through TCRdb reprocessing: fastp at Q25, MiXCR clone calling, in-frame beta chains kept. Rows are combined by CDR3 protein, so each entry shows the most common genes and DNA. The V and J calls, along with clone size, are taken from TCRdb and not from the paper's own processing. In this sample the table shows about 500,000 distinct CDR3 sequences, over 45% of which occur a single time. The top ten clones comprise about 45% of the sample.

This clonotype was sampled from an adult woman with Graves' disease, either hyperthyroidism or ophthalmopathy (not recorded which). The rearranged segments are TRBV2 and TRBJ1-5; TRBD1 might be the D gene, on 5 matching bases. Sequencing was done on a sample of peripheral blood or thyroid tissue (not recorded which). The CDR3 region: CASKQGTQETQHF. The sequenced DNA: TGTGCCAGCAAGCAGGGAACCCAAGAGACCCAGCATTTT.